A selection of T cell receptor beta chains follows, all from one sample in a study of STAT5B mutations in CD4+ large granular lymphocyte leukemia. Sequencing was performed with immunoSEQ multiplex PCR; in TCRdb, only in-frame clones are kept and a portion is missing. The sample comprises around 43,000 clones, about 86% of which are singletons, and around 2.6% rests with the top ten. The specimen was CD4+ T cells from blood buffy coats. The source is a human donor in good health. Each CDR3 is given with its conserved first and last residue. A D gene is named only where the DNA matches it firmly. Not all rows give a size; the values are once, few, many and, for expanded clones, a class.

v_call,clone_size,d_call,j_call,cdr3_nt,cdr3_aa
TRBV20-1,-,-,TRBJ1-2,TGCAGTGCTGCACAGGCTTCTGGCTACACCTTC,CSAAQASGYTF
TRBV10-2,-,-,TRBJ1-1,TGCGCCAGCAGATTAACAGAGAACACTGAAGCTTTCTTT,CASRLTENTEAFF
TRBV2,once,-,TRBJ2-7,TGTGCCAGCAGACCCGGGTCCAGGTACGAGCAGTACTTC,CASRPGSRYEQYF
TRBV25-1,-,-,TRBJ1-4,TGTGCCAGCAGTATACAGGGCTTGAATAATGAAAAACTGTTTTTT,CASSIQGLNNEKLFF
TRBV19,-,-,TRBJ1-5,TGTGCCAGTAGTTATGACAGCACTGGCAATCAGCCCCAGCATTTT,CASSYDSTGNQPQHF
TRBV6-6,-,-,TRBJ1-5,TGTGCCAGCAGTTACCCGGGAGGGAACAATCAGCCCCAGCATTTT,CASSYPGGNNQPQHF
TRBV27,-,-,TRBJ2-3,TGTGCCAGCAGTAGAGGTTTAGACACAGATACGCAGTATTTT,CASSRGLDTDTQYF
TRBV5-5,-,TRBD2,TRBJ2-5,TGTGCCAGCAGCTTGGTCGGGGGGGAAGAGACCCAGTACTTC,CASSLVGGEETQYF
TRBV7-9,few,-,TRBJ2-7,TGTGCCAGCAGCCCCCAGGGAAGGGCAGGGATGTACGAGCAGTACTTC,CASSPQGRAGMYEQYF
TRBV27,-,TRBD2,TRBJ2-7,TGTGCCAGCAGTCGCAGACTAGCGGGAGGTATTTACGAGCAGTACTTC,CASSRRLAGGIYEQYF
TRBV20-1,-,-,TRBJ2-5,TGCAGTGCTAGTGTGGGGGGAACCCAGTACTTC,CSASVGGTQYF
TRBV5-4,-,TRBD1,TRBJ2-7,TGTGCCAGCAGCTTGGGGGACAGGGCCTCCTACGAGCAGTACTTC,CASSLGDRASYEQYF
TRBV7-8,-,TRBD1,TRBJ1-5,TGTGCCAGCAGCTCCAGGGGGGGGTCCAGCAATCAGCCCCAGCATTTT,CASSSRGGSSNQPQHF
TRBV10-3,-,-,TRBJ2-7,TGTGCCATCAGAGACAGGGACTCGGACGCCTACGAGCAGTACTTC,CAIRDRDSDAYEQYF
TRBV5-6,-,TRBD2,TRBJ2-5,TGTGCCAGCAGCTCTTCGAGACTAGCGGGCCAACAAGAGACCCAGTACTTC,CASSSSRLAGQQETQYF
TRBV7-8,-,-,TRBJ1-5,TGTGCCAGCAGCTTAGGGGTTAGCAATCAGCCCCAGCATTTT,CASSLGVSNQPQHF
TRBV30,-,TRBD2,TRBJ2-2,TGTGCCTGGAGTGTACGGGGACTAGCGGGGACCACCGGGGAGCTGTTTTTT,CAWSVRGLAGTTGELFF
TRBV2,few,-,TRBJ1-2,TGTGCCAGCTCCGGGAGAGACTATGGCTACACCTTC,CASSGRDYGYTF
TRBV5-5,-,TRBD2,TRBJ2-1,TGTGCCAGCAGCTTGGGGGCGGGAGAGTTTGATGAGCAGTTCTTC,CASSLGAGEFDEQFF
TRBV29-1,-,TRBD2,TRBJ2-7,TGCAGCGTCTGGGGCGGGAGGGCCTCCGAGCAGTACTTC,CSVWGGRASEQYF